The 2 T cell receptor beta chains below all came from one sample that was sequenced in a study of T cell changes during pregnancy in multiple sclerosis. Only in-frame clones appear in the TCRdb table, and some are missing; sequencing was by immunoSEQ multiplex PCR. The table has about 71,000 clones, just over 90% seen once. The specimen comprised peripheral blood, sampled in the third trimester of pregnancy. The receptors come from a female donor with multiple sclerosis, enrolled in a pregnancy study.

This clone was detected only once. The rearrangement joins TRBV2 to TRBJ2-4; D unclear. Germline V gene lookup returns CDR1 SNHLY and CDR2 FYNNEI. The CDR3 consists of 11 residues. V was pared by 5 bases and J by 8 bases, with 7 bases between. The CDR3 coding sequence is TGTGCCAGCAGTACAGAAGACATTCAGTACTTC. Translating it yields CASSTEDIQYF.

J is TRBJ1-2 and V is TRBV5-1; 9 positions agree with TRBD1. The CDR3 runs to 16 residues. In germline, CDR1 is SGHRS, CDR2 YFSETQ. V lost 4 bases to trimming and J lost 2 bases; unmatched junction nucleotides: 9. The CDR3 region is CASSPTGTGPNYGYTF. CDR3 in DNA: TGCGCCAGCAGCCCAACCGGGACAGGGCCCAACTATGGCTACACCTTC.